A single sample gave rise to the 7 T cell receptor beta chains below, sequenced in a study of technical replicates of blood from several donors. This table comes from immunoSEQ multiplex PCR, and its TCRdb copy is limited to in-frame clones, with some not included. Of around 53,000 clones listed, 80% to 95% are singletons. The sequencing sample was made of PBMCs. The origin of the receptors is a human donor in good health. Some clones in this sample may be carry-over from other donors' samples.

The chain joins TRBV6-5 to TRBJ1-2, with 8 bases aligning to TRBD1. CDR1 is MNHEY and CDR2 is SVGAGI in the germline V gene. J lost 10 bases, V lost 6 bases, and 7 bases had no gene match. This CDR3 is 12 amino acids long. The CDR3 protein is CASRHQGADYTF. The CDR3 DNA sequence: TGTGCCAGCAGGCACCAGGGGGCGGACTACACCTTC.

This clone appeared once. J is TRBJ2-2 and V is TRBV7-6; D might be TRBD1 (6 bases). Trimming removed 7 bases from V and 0 bases from J, with 15 bases in between. The CDR3 is 16 residues long. Germline loops: CDR1 SGHVS, CDR2 FNYEAQ. CDR3 nucleotides: TGTGCCAGCACCTCCCCGTGGGGGCCGAACACCGGGGAGCTGTTTTTT. Its translation: CASTSPWGPNTGELFF.

The V gene is TRBV6-1, the J gene TRBJ1-6, with 9 positions matching TRBD1. The CDR3 runs 14 residues. V was clipped by 6 bases and J by 6 bases; unmatched bases: 3. Germline V gene sequence: CDR1 MNHNS, CDR2 SASEGT. The CDR3 DNA reads as TGTGCCAGCAGGCGGACAGGGGTTAATTCACCCCTCCACTTT. It codes for CASRRTGVNSPLHF.

The J gene is TRBJ2-1, the V gene TRBV6-1; 10 nucleotides match TRBD2. The CDR3 runs 14 residues. The trim removed 7 bases at V and 7 bases at J, leaving 7 bases unmatched. The germline V gene encodes CDR1 MNHNS and CDR2 SASEGT. CDR3 sequence (DNA): TGTGCCAGCACCTCGGGGGGACTAGCGAATGAGCAGTTCTTC. Encoded protein: CASTSGGLANEQFF.

V gene TRBV11-2 combines with J gene TRBJ1-4, with 8 bases fitting TRBD1. Germline trimming cut 2 bases from V and 7 bases from J; bases unmatched to any gene: 9. There are 16 residues in the CDR3. Per the germline V gene, CDR1 is SGHAT and CDR2 is FQNNGV. The CDR3 sequence is CASSLSSGQGSEKLFF. Here the CDR3 DNA reads TGTGCCAGCAGCTTAAGTTCCGGACAGGGTTCTGAAAAACTGTTTTTT. The whole variable domain, filled in from reference TRBV11-2 and TRBJ1-4, reads EAGVAQSPRYKIIEKRQSVAFWCNPISGHATLYWYQQILGQGPKLLIQFQNNGVVDDSQLPKDRFSAERLKGVDSTLKIQPAKLEDSAVYLCASSLSSGQGSEKLFFGSGTQLSVL.

The V and J genes are TRBV11-1 and TRBJ2-7; 9 bases match TRBD1. V shed 4 bases, J shed 1 base, and the junction held 8 bases outside the gene matches. The CDR3 loop spans 16 amino acids. In germline, CDR1 is SGHAT, CDR2 FQDESV (reference sequence). The CDR3 is CASSSRGTGRSYEQYF. CDR3 bases: TGTGCCAGCAGCTCCCGGGGGACAGGGAGGTCCTACGAGCAGTACTTC.

The CDR3 DNA sequence: TGCGCCAGCAGCCAAGTTGGGGGCCCAGGCTACACCTTC. Its protein is CASSQVGGPGYTF. The chain recombines TRBV4-1 with TRBJ1-2, with a weak D call TRBD1 (6 bases). CDR3 length equals 13 residues. V lost 1 base and J lost 8, with 11 bases in between. Per the germline V gene, CDR1 is MGHRA and CDR2 is YSYEKL.